The 31 T cell receptor beta chains in this list originate from one sample, sequenced in a study of blood T cell repertoires in COVID-19. Libraries were prepared by immunoSEQ multiplex PCR; TCRdb keeps only in-frame clonotypes and omits some of them. Here the sample spans a few hundred thousand clones, roughly nine tenths being singletons. Sequencing was done on a sample of PBMCs or T cells enriched from blood (not recorded which). These receptors were taken from a human donor in a cohort exposed to, infected with or recovered from COVID-19 (not recorded which). The donor label of this sample is uncertain.

The chain has TRBV29-1 and TRBJ2-7, with D tentatively TRBD2 (7 bases). Per germline, CDR1 SQVTM and CDR2 ANQGSEA. The CDR3 sequence is 12 residues long. The CDR3 sequence: CSASEGGQVQYF. Here the CDR3 DNA reads TGCAGTGCCTCGGAGGGGGGGCAGGTACAGTACTTC.

The chain employs TRBV11-3 and TRBJ1-4; D may be TRBD1 (5 bases). The CDR3 sequence is 15 residues long. V was clipped by 4 bases and J by 4 bases, with 13 bases between them. The germline gives CDR1 SGHNT, CDR2 YENEEA. CDR3 amino acids: CASSCDGGVNEKLFF. CDR3 in DNA: TGTGCCAGCAGCTGTGATGGGGGGGTTAATGAAAAACTGTTTTTT. The complete variable domain, with remaining parts taken from reference TRBV11-3 and TRBJ1-4, reads EAGVVQSPRYKIIEKKQPVAFWCNPISGHNTLYWYLQNLGQGPELLIRYENEEAVDDSQLPKDRFSAERLKGVDSTLKIQPAELGDSAVYLCASSCDGGVNEKLFFGSGTQLSVL.

The chain employs TRBV7-2 and TRBJ2-7, with D tentatively TRBD2 (5 bases). With 1 base removed from V and 0 bases from J, the gap between germline ends came to 10 bases. There are 15 residues in the CDR3. The germline gives CDR1 SGHTA, CDR2 FQGNSA. The CDR3 region is CASSLGPGGSYEQYF. The CDR3 DNA reads TGTGCCAGCAGCTTAGGTCCAGGAGGCTCCTACGAGCAGTACTTC.

The chain couples TRBV7-9 to TRBJ2-1; weak D call: TRBD2 (7 bases). CDR3 length: 14 amino acids. CDR1 is SEHNR and CDR2 is FQNEAQ in the germline V gene (reference sequence). V lost 0 bases, J lost 9 bases, and 12 bases lay in between. CDR3 amino acids: CASSLAGGHGEQFF. The CDR3 DNA sequence: TGTGCCAGCAGCTTAGCGGGGGGGCATGGTGAGCAGTTCTTC.

The V call is TRBV30, the J call TRBJ2-7; 7 bases are shared with TRBD1. Germline CDR1 and CDR2: GTSNPN and SVGIG (reference sequence). The CDR3 length is 15 residues. Trimming cost V 1 base and J 2 bases; bases outside gene matches: 8. CDR3 bases: TGTGCCTGGAGTGGGGGCGAGACAGGGCCCTACGAGCAGTACTTC. This gives the protein CAWSGGETGPYEQYF.

This chain joins TRBV9 and TRBJ2-1; tentative D call: TRBD2 (6 bases). The germline V gene encodes CDR1 SGDLS and CDR2 YYNGEE. Trimming removed 0 bases from V and 5 bases from J, with 12 bases in between. This CDR3 is 15 amino acids long. In DNA form, the CDR3 reads TGTGCCAGCAGCGTAGGGCGGGGAGGTCACAATGAGCAGTTCTTC. Amino acid sequence: CASSVGRGGHNEQFF.

As concerns this clone: The same CDR3 can be traced to other DNA sequences in this sample. V usage is TRBV7-2 and J usage is TRBJ1-2, with 8 bases fitting TRBD1. There are 13 residues in the CDR3. V lost 6 bases to trimming and J lost 4 bases; unmatched junction nucleotides: 4. The germline gives CDR1 SGHTA, CDR2 FQGNSA. The CDR3 coding sequence is TGTGCCAGCAGTCCTGGACAGGGCTATGGCTACACCTTC. It yields the protein CASSPGQGYGYTF.

The chain carries TRBV19 and TRBJ1-1; D remains unclear. Trimming shortened V by 7 bases and J by 4 bases, and 16 bases separated the two germline ends. Germline-derived CDR1 and CDR2 are LNHDA and SQIVND (reference sequence). This CDR3 spans 14 amino acids. The CDR3 reads CASNRRGLGTEAFF. For the CDR3, the DNA is TGTGCCAGTAACCGACGCGGGCTGGGCACTGAAGCTTTCTTT.

This rearrangement joins TRBV27 to TRBJ2-1; perhaps TRBD1 as D (5 bases). The CDR3 has 15 amino acids. Germline assignment: CDR1 MNHEY and CDR2 SMNVEV (reference sequence). Trimming cost V 0 bases and J 7 bases, with 13 bases left between them. The CDR3 bases are TGTGCCAGCAGTTTATCAGGGGCGGTCAGAAATGAGCAGTTCTTC. Protein: CASSLSGAVRNEQFF.

This sequence joins TRBV5-6 and TRBJ1-1; tentative D call: TRBD1 (5 bases). The V and J ends lost 5 bases and 1 base respectively, with 9 bases between them. Germline loops: CDR1 SGHDT, CDR2 YYEEEE. This CDR3 has 13 residues. CDR3 protein: CASRRTGNTEAFF. The CDR3 DNA follows: TGTGCCAGCAGACGCACAGGGAACACTGAAGCTTTCTTT.

This chain links TRBV21-1 with TRBJ2-7; whether TRBD1, the table's D call, matches the DNA was not checked. TRBV21-1 is labeled a pseudogene. The CDR3 length is 16 residues. The CDR3 protein is CASSKARTLGRYEQYF. In nucleotides, the CDR3 is TGTGCCAGCAGCAAAGCTCGTACCTTGGGGCGCTACGAGCAGTACTTC.

This clone was observed a few times. The chain carries TRBV4-2 and TRBJ2-7, with 7 bases aligning to TRBD1. The CDR3 has 14 amino acids. The germline CDR1 and CDR2 sequences are LGHNA and YNFKEQ. The V and J ends lost 4 bases and 7 bases, in that order; junction bases with no gene match: 10. The CDR3 loop reads CASSPTGRMGEQYF. The CDR3 bases are TGTGCCAGCAGCCCGACAGGGAGAATGGGGGAGCAGTACTTC.

The chain has TRBV4-1 and TRBJ2-6, with TRBD2 matching over 7 bases. From germline, CDR1 is MGHRA and CDR2 YSYEKL. The CDR3 is 18 residues long. V lost 4 bases to trimming and J lost 0 bases; unmatched junction nucleotides: 9. The CDR3 coding sequence is TGCGCCAGCAGCCGCGGACTAGGGCCCGGCTCTGGGGCCAACGTCCTGACTTTC. This sequence encodes CASSRGLGPGSGANVLTF.

J is TRBJ1-1 and V is TRBV13; TRBD1 is a possible D gene (5 bases). With 5 bases removed from V and 8 bases from J, the gap between germline ends came to 9 bases. CDR1 and CDR2 (germline): PRHDT, FYEKMQ (reference sequence). This CDR3 spans 11 amino acids. CDR3 coding DNA: TGTGCCAGCAGCCGGGGGAGGGAAGCTTTCTTT. It yields the protein CASSRGREAFF.

J is TRBJ2-2 and V is TRBV11-1; 9 positions match TRBD1. V was clipped by 5 bases and J by 4 bases; unmatched bases: 8. Germline CDR1 SGHAT, CDR2 FQDESV (reference sequence). The CDR3 runs to 16 residues. The CDR3 is CASSPGTGGVTGELFF. CDR3 coding DNA: TGTGCCAGCAGCCCCGGAACAGGGGGCGTCACCGGGGAGCTGTTTTTT.

The chain combines TRBV2 with TRBJ1-6, with D maybe TRBD1 (6 bases). Deletions cut 2 bases from V and 5 bases from J, with 13 bases between. Germline V gene data show CDR1 as SNHLY and CDR2 as FYNNEI. The CDR3 is made up of 16 amino acids. The CDR3 reads CASSEWGGQDNSPLHF. The CDR3 DNA reads TGTGCCAGCAGTGAATGGGGGGGGCAGGATAATTCACCCCTCCACTTT.

The chain links TRBV5-1 to TRBJ1-4; 9 bases are a match to TRBD1. The length of the CDR3 is 14 residues. V dropped 4 bases and J dropped 8; count of bases not matched to a gene: 6. The germline CDR1 and CDR2 sequences are SGHRS and YFSETQ. The CDR3 DNA reads TGCGCCAGCAGCCGGGGACAGGGCGGGGAAAAACTGTTTTTT. Protein: CASSRGQGGEKLFF. Together with reference TRBV5-1 and TRBJ1-4, the CDR3 gives the full variable domain: KAGVTQTPRYLIKTRGQQVTLSCSPISGHRSVSWYQQTPGQGLQFLFEYFSETQRNKGNFPGRFSGRQFSNSRSEMNVSTLELGDSALYLCASSRGQGGEKLFFGSGTQLSVL.

This chain connects TRBV10-3 to TRBJ1-5; D possibly corresponds to TRBD1 (6 bases). V was clipped by 0 bases and J by 5 bases, with 11 bases between them. This CDR3 has 15 amino acids. The germline V gene has CDR1 ENHRY and CDR2 SYGVKD. The CDR3 protein is CAISESGPGDQPQHF. CDR3 bases: TGTGCCATCAGTGAGTCTGGTCCAGGGGATCAGCCCCAGCATTTT.

The J gene is TRBJ2-2, the V gene TRBV4-3, with D uncertain. CDR1 LGHNA and CDR2 YSLEER come from the germline V gene. The CDR3 length is 15 residues. Trimming shortened V by 0 bases and J by 2 bases, and 7 bases separated the two germline ends. CDR3 nucleotides: TGCGCCAGCAGCCAAGATCCAAAAAACACCGGGGAGCTGTTTTTT. Translated, it gives CASSQDPKNTGELFF.

The chain joins TRBV5-5 to TRBJ1-2; no clear D. V was cut by 0 bases and J by 7 bases, with 13 bases left in between. Germline CDR1 and CDR2: SGHKS and YYEKEE (reference sequence). The CDR3 runs 14 residues. CDR3 in DNA: TGTGCCAGCAGCTTGGCAGCGGGGTTAGTTGGCTACACCTTC. Its protein product is CASSLAAGLVGYTF. Variable domain in full (rest from reference TRBV5-5 and TRBJ1-2): DAGVTQSPTHLIKTRGQQVTLRCSPISGHKSVSWYQQVLGQGPQFIFQYYEKEERGRGNFPDRFSARQFPNYSSELNVNALLLGDSALYLCASSLAAGLVGYTFGSGTRLTVV.

The rearrangement joins TRBV9 to TRBJ1-6; 7 bases align to TRBD1. Germline assignment: CDR1 SGDLS and CDR2 YYNGEE. After removal of 3 bases from V and 4 bases from J, the junction contained 4 bases not matched to a gene. The CDR3 covers 15 residues. DNA for the CDR3: TGTGCCAGCAGCGCCAAGACAGGGTATAATTCACCCCTCCACTTT. It translates to CASSAKTGYNSPLHF.

The chain is built from TRBV9 and TRBJ1-6, with TRBD1 as a possible D gene (5 bases). Germline CDR1 reads SGDLS; CDR2 reads YYNGEE. With 3 bases removed from V and 4 bases from J, the gap between germline ends came to 14 bases. The CDR3 has 16 residues. The CDR3 loop reads CASSAQRTSYNSPLHF. CDR3 sequence (DNA): TGTGCCAGCAGCGCCCAAAGGACATCTTATAATTCACCCCTCCACTTT.

CDR3 nucleotide sequence: TGTGCCAGCAGCTTTAGCGGCTACGAGCAGTACTTC. Translation gives CASSFSGYEQYF. This chain uses TRBV11-2 with TRBJ2-7; tentatively, D is TRBD2 (6 bases). The CDR3 has 12 amino acids. Trimming removed 3 bases from V and 3 bases from J, with 6 bases in between. Germline CDR1 and CDR2: SGHAT and FQNNGV.

The rearrangement uses TRBV30 and TRBJ2-7, with 8 nucleotides matching TRBD2. V shed 1 base, J shed 6 bases, and the junction held 8 bases outside the gene matches. The V gene's germline CDR1 is GTSNPN and CDR2 SVGIG (reference sequence). The CDR3 has 14 residues. CDR3: CAWSANSGVAEQYF. CDR3 nucleotide sequence: TGTGCCTGGAGTGCTAATAGCGGGGTCGCCGAGCAGTACTTC.

The V call is TRBV6-5, the J call TRBJ1-1, with D hard to call. V was trimmed by 2 bases and J by 4 bases, leaving 8 bases between them. The germline CDR1 and CDR2 sequences are MNHEY and SVGAGI. CDR3 size: 13 residues. The CDR3: CASSYVSGTEAFF. In nucleotides, the CDR3 is TGTGCCAGCAGTTACGTGTCAGGCACTGAAGCTTTCTTT.

The chain is built from TRBV12-3 or TRBV12-4 and TRBJ2-7; 8 nucleotides match TRBD1. V trimming: 7 bases; J trimming: 0 bases; junction bases outside the gene matches: 2. This CDR3 region has 13 residues. The DNA for the CDR3 is TGTGCCAGCAACAGGGGGTTCTCCTACGAGCAGTACTTC. It encodes CASNRGFSYEQYF.

V and J are TRBV11-2 and TRBJ2-2; perhaps TRBD2 as D (5 bases). This CDR3 region has 16 residues. Trimming left V 4 bases short and J 0 bases short, with 12 bases between. CDR1 and CDR2 from the germline V gene are SGHAT and FQNNGV. CDR3 in DNA: TGTGCCAGCAGCTCCCTCGGCGGGCCGAACACCGGGGAGCTGTTTTTT. Encoded protein: CASSSLGGPNTGELFF.

This chain links TRBV21-1 with TRBJ2-2; the table gives TRBD1 as D, unverified against the DNA. TRBV21-1 is a known pseudogene. The CDR3 has 16 amino acids. The CDR3, as DNA: TGTGCCAGCAGCCGCCGGGACAGGGGGCGCACCGGGGAGCTGTTTTTT. As protein: CASSRRDRGRTGELFF.

The chain uses TRBV2 and TRBJ1-5; D might be TRBD1 (6 bases). V lost 2 bases and J lost 7, with 15 bases in between. Germline V gene data show CDR1 as SNHLY and CDR2 as FYNNEI. The CDR3 sequence is 15 residues long. The CDR3 bases are TGTGCCAGCAGTGAATACAGGGACCAGGGACAGCCCCAGCATTTT. Translated: CASSEYRDQGQPQHF.

The DNA for the CDR3 is TGCGCCAGCAGCCGTGACAGGGCGAGCTCTGGGGCCAACGTCCTGACTTTC. It translates to CASSRDRASSGANVLTF. The J gene is TRBJ2-6, the V gene TRBV4-1, with TRBD1 matching 7 bases. The CDR3 has 17 amino acids. Germline CDR1 MGHRA, CDR2 YSYEKL. V shed 4 bases and J 0 bases; nucleotides not matched to a gene: 6.

This rearrangement joins TRBV27 to TRBJ1-5; D call uncertain. The V gene's germline CDR1 is MNHEY and CDR2 SMNVEV (reference sequence). V was clipped by 5 bases and J by 2 bases, with 10 bases between them. The CDR3 extends over 14 amino acids. The CDR3 reads CASSPGYGNQPQHF. CDR3 nucleotides: TGTGCCAGCAGTCCCGGTTATGGCAATCAGCCCCAGCATTTT.